This TCR beta chain was sequenced during a study of cytomegalovirus exposure and HLA in healthy donors. Study observations and caveats: Using the classifier, cytomegalovirus status was reportedly diagnosed with high specificity and sensitivity. Specific recognition of CMV antigens was confirmed in vitro for a few chains (all CMV-associated).

Only in-frame clones appear in the TCRdb table, and some are missing; sequencing was by immunoSEQ multiplex PCR. Among under 150,000 clones listed, around 84% were seen once. The CDR3 sequence is 15 residues long. Germline CDR1 is GTSNPN and CDR2 is SVGIG (reference sequence). With 3 bases removed from V and 3 bases from J, the gap between germline ends came to 18 bases. A remark on this clone: Its antigen remains unidentified.

This chain uses TRBV30 with TRBJ2-7; D is perhaps TRBD2 (5 bases). This TCR was sampled from a man between 18 and 35 years old in good health and CMV-seropositive. The sequencing sample was made of PBMCs. The CDR3 reads CAWSGMEEAVYEQYF. Written as DNA, the CDR3 is TGTGCCTGGAGCGGGATGGAGGAGGCAGTCTACGAGCAGTACTTC.